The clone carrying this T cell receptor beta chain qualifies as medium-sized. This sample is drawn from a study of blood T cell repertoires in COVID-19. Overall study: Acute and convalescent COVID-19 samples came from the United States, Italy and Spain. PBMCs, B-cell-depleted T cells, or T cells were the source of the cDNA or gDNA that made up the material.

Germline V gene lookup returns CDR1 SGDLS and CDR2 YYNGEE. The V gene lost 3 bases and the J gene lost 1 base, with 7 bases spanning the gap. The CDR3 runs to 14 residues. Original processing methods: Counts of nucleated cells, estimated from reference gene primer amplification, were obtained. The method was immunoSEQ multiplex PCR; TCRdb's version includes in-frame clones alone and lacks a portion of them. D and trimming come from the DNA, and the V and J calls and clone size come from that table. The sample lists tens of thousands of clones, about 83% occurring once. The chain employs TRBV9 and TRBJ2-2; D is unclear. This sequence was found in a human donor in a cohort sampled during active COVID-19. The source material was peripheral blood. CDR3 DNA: TGTGCCAGCAGCGATCCGCGGAACACCGGGGAGCTGTTTTTT. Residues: CASSDPRNTGELFF. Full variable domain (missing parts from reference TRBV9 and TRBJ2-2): DSGVTQTPKHLITATGQRVTLRCSPRSGDLSVYWYQQSLDQGLQFLIQYYNGEERAKGNILERFSAQQFPDLHSELNLSSLELGDSALYFCASSDPRNTGELFFGEGSRLTVL.